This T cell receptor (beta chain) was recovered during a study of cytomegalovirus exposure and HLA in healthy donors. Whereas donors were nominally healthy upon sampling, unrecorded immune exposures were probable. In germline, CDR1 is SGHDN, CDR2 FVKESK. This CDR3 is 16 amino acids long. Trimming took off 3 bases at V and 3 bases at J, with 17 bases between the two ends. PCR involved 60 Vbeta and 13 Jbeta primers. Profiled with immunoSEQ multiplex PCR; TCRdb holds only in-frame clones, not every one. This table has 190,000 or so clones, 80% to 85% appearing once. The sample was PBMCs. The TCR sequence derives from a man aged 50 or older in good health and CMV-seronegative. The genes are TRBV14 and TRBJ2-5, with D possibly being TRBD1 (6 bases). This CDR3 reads CASSHFPGVKEETQYF. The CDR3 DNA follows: TGTGCCAGCAGCCATTTCCCAGGGGTAAAGGAAGAGACCCAGTACTTC.